The source of this T cell receptor beta chain is a study of T cell changes during pregnancy in multiple sclerosis. The repertoire was sequenced with immunoSEQ multiplex PCR; TCRdb's copy has only in-frame clones and lacks some. This sample has about 69,000 clones, with more than 85% found just once. Sequences were derived from peripheral blood, sampled before pregnancy. This clonotype originated in a female donor with multiple sclerosis, enrolled in a pregnancy study.

The CDR3 DNA is TGTGCCAGCAGGCCTCATAGCGGTTCCTACGAGCAGTACTTC. This sequence encodes CASRPHSGSYEQYF. The chain is built from TRBV6-4 and TRBJ2-7, with a weak D call TRBD2 (6 bases). Germline V lookup: CDR1 MRHNA, CDR2 SNTAGT. Trimming removed 6 bases at V and 1 base at J, with 13 bases between. The CDR3 runs 14 residues.